This passage covers 17 T cell receptor beta chains from one sample sequenced in a study of blood T cell repertoires in COVID-19. TCRdb's table, derived via immunoSEQ multiplex PCR, lists solely in-frame clones and lacks some. The sample yields tens of thousands of clones, roughly 84% seen once. Material: peripheral blood. These receptor sequences come from a man aged 80 or over with active COVID-19.

The chain is built from TRBV13 and TRBJ2-7, with 7 positions matching TRBD1. Per the germline V gene, CDR1 is PRHDT and CDR2 is FYEKMQ (reference sequence). This CDR3 region has 15 residues. After removal of 5 bases from V and 3 bases from J, the junction contained 10 bases not matched to a gene. CDR3 in amino acids: CASSPSRDRVYEQYF. The CDR3 nucleotides are TGTGCCAGCAGCCCTAGCCGCGACAGGGTCTACGAGCAGTACTTC.

This chain joins TRBV3-1 (or the pseudogene TRBV3-2) and TRBJ2-1; the match to TRBD2 covers 7 bases. V lost 7 bases, J lost 5 bases, and 14 bases stayed unmatched. Germline V gene data show CDR1 as LGHDT and CDR2 as YNNKEL (reference sequence). The CDR3 consists of 16 residues. CDR3 nucleotides: TGTGCCAGCACCACAAGCGGACTAGTAGCCGACAATGAGCAGTTCTTC. Protein product: CASTTSGLVADNEQFF.

The V call is TRBV5-4, the J call TRBJ1-1, with D hard to call. CDR3 length: 13 amino acids. V lost 4 bases and J lost 1, with 8 bases in between. Looked up from germline, CDR1 is SGHNT and CDR2 is YYREEE (reference sequence). The CDR3 DNA reads TGTGCCAGCAGCATACAACAGAACACTGAAGCTTTCTTT. This translates into CASSIQQNTEAFF.

This chain joins TRBV5-4 and TRBJ2-1; TRBD2 aligns across 10 bases. The CDR3 covers 15 residues. V dropped 3 bases and J dropped 10; count of bases not matched to a gene: 10. Germline CDR1 is SGHNT and CDR2 is YYREEE (reference sequence). The CDR3 nucleotides read TGTGCCAGCAGCTCCCCGAGCGGGGGGGCCGGAGAGCAGTTCTTC. It yields the protein CASSSPSGGAGEQFF.

V usage is TRBV6-5 and J usage is TRBJ2-1; D uncertain. The CDR3 totals 12 residues. The germline V gene encodes CDR1 MNHEY and CDR2 SVGAGI. V shed 0 bases and J shed 8 bases, with 5 bases lying between them. CDR3: CASSYSGHEQFF. The CDR3 DNA is TGTGCCAGCAGTTACTCGGGCCATGAGCAGTTCTTC.

Only one count was recorded for this clone. The rearrangement links TRBV4-1 to TRBJ1-1; D is uncertain. Germline V gene sequence: CDR1 MGHRA, CDR2 YSYEKL. This CDR3 has 15 amino acids. V was shortened by 0 bases and J by 1 base, with 9 bases between the two germline ends. The CDR3 bases are TGCGCCAGCAGCCAAGACCCCGGGAGGAACACTGAAGCTTTCTTT. Protein sequence: CASSQDPGRNTEAFF.

The CDR3: CASSHTGESGTQYF. DNA of the CDR3: TGTGCCAGCAGCCATACTGGGGAGTCTGGTACGCAGTATTTT. The genes are TRBV7-3 and TRBJ2-3, with D perhaps TRBD2 (5 bases). The CDR3 has 14 residues. Trimming took 5 bases from V and 8 from J, leaving 17 bases between them. CDR1 is SGHTA, CDR2 FQGTGA, per germline.

This rearrangement joins TRBV21-1 to TRBJ2-2; the table's D call, TRBD2, has no DNA check behind it. TRBV21-1 is tagged as a pseudogene. The length of the CDR3 is 16 residues. CDR3 bases: TGTGCCAGCAGCACTCTTCTAGCGGGGGACCACCGGGGAGCTGTTTTT. This translates into CASSTLLAGDHRGAVF.

The sample holds one count of this clone. The chain recombines TRBV5-8 with TRBJ2-1; TRBD1 agrees at 10 bases. Germline CDR1 reads SGHTS; CDR2 reads YDEGEE. V was clipped by 1 base and J by 3 bases; unmatched bases: 4. The CDR3 extends over 16 amino acids. The CDR3 spells CASSLLTGGLYNEQFF. CDR3 DNA: TGTGCCAGCAGCTTGCTGACAGGGGGCCTCTACAATGAGCAGTTCTTC.

The chain employs TRBV20-1 and TRBJ2-7, with a weak D call TRBD1 (5 bases). In germline, CDR1 is DFQATT, CDR2 SNEGSKA (reference sequence). Trimming pared 6 bases from V and 3 bases from J, leaving 9 bases between. The CDR3 is 11 amino acids. CDR3 DNA: TGCAGTGCCGAAGACAGCTACGAGCAGTACTTC. It translates to CSAEDSYEQYF.

The chain couples TRBV7-9 to TRBJ1-1; D is unresolved. Germline V lookup: CDR1 SEHNR, CDR2 FQNEAQ (reference sequence). The CDR3 covers 13 residues. The germline V and J ends were trimmed by 5 bases and 1 base, with 8 bases remaining between them. CDR3 DNA: TGTGCCAGCAGCCCGCCCGGGAACACTGAAGCTTTCTTT. This sequence encodes CASSPPGNTEAFF.

This chain links TRBV25-1 with TRBJ2-5; D is perhaps TRBD2 (5 bases). The CDR3 loop spans 16 amino acids. Germline loops: CDR1 MGHDK, CDR2 SYGVNS. Trimming took off 5 bases at V and 5 bases at J, with 21 bases between the two ends. The CDR3 coding sequence is TGTGCCAGCAGTTTGCGAGGAAAGGGAGCGTTGGAGACCCAGTACTTC. This encodes CASSLRGKGALETQYF. Full variable domain (remainder filled in from reference TRBV25-1 and TRBJ2-5): EADIYQTPRYLVIGTGKKITLECSQTMGHDKMYWYQQDPGMELHLIHYSYGVNSTEKGDLSSESTVSRIRTEHFPLTLESARPSHTSQYLCASSLRGKGALETQYFGPGTRLLVL.

This clone has only a few counts. The J gene is TRBJ2-1, the V gene TRBV19; possibly TRBD1 for D (6 bases). This CDR3 comprises 11 residues. Germline loops: CDR1 LNHDA, CDR2 SQIVND (reference sequence). V was clipped by 9 bases and J by 5 bases, with 8 bases between them. CDR3 bases: TGTGCCAGCGGACAGAACAATGAGCAGTTCTTC. It is translated as CASGQNNEQFF.

This clone was recorded only once. J is TRBJ1-1 and V is TRBV5-6; tentatively, D is TRBD1 (6 bases). The CDR3 sequence is 14 residues long. V lost 1 base to trimming and J lost 5 bases, with 12 bases between them. The germline gives CDR1 SGHDT, CDR2 YYEEEE. The CDR3: CASSLQQGRTEAFF. CDR3 DNA: TGTGCCAGCAGCTTGCAACAGGGTCGTACTGAAGCTTTCTTT.

V gene TRBV2 combines with J gene TRBJ1-6; 10 bases match TRBD1. Germline values: CDR1 SNHLY, CDR2 FYNNEI. With 6 bases clipped from V and 7 bases from J, the junction kept 6 bases outside the gene matches. This CDR3 is 15 amino acids long. CDR3 nucleotide sequence: TGTGCCAGCAGACTCGGGACAGGGGTCAATTCACCCCTCCACTTT. Protein sequence: CASRLGTGVNSPLHF.

The rearrangement links TRBV11-2 to TRBJ2-7; 8 bases line up with TRBD2. This CDR3 spans 15 amino acids. Losses at the gene ends were 4 bases for V and 7 bases for J; bases not matched to a gene: 12. The germline CDR1 and CDR2 sequences are SGHAT and FQNNGV. This CDR3 reads CASSSAGLEKWEQYF. The CDR3 nucleotides are TGTGCCAGCAGCTCCGCGGGACTAGAGAAGTGGGAGCAGTACTTC.

The chain has TRBV29-1 and TRBJ2-3; the D gene is possibly TRBD2 (6 bases). There are 15 residues in the CDR3. Between the trimmed V and J ends, which lost 8 bases and 0 bases, there was a span of 18 bases. Germline V CDR1 and CDR2: SQVTM, ANQGSEA. The CDR3 coding sequence is TGCAGCTTCGCACGGGGGTCAACTAGCACAGATACGCAGTATTTT. The encoded protein is CSFARGSTSTDTQYF.